Reported below is one T cell receptor beta chain. This could be a read error, since a much larger clone is one nucleotide away. The data originate from a study of tumor and adjacent non-tumor tissue in lung cancer. RNA was extracted from bulk tissue without any cell sorting. The library came from three nested PCR rounds adapted from ARM-PCR protocols. One entry per CDR3 protein, called by TCRdb with MiXCR from the multiplex PCR reads. Seen here are approximately 120,000 distinct CDR3 sequences, roughly 64% observed once, and the top ten hold 13%. Germline CDR1 is ENHRY and CDR2 is SYGVKD. The CDR3 runs 15 residues. V lost 4 bases and J lost 0, with 11 bases in between.

The TCR sequence derives from a man aged 25-40 years with non-small cell lung cancer. The gene calls are TRBV10-3 and TRBJ2-3, with unresolved D. The source material was lung tumor tissue. The DNA of the CDR3 is TGTGCCATCAGTGGAGGATGTGGGAGCACAGATACGCAGTATTTT. Its translation: CAISGGCGSTDTQYF.